This T cell receptor (beta chain) was observed in a study of cytomegalovirus exposure and HLA in healthy donors. This CDR3 comprises 15 residues. CDR1 and CDR2 from the germline V gene are SEHNR and FQNEAQ (reference sequence). The V and J ends lost 4 bases and 5 bases, in that order; junction bases with no gene match: 10. About this clone itself: The target antigen is unknown.

Whole-study findings and limits: In a later analysis, 16,951 TCR beta sequences were associated with HLA alleles at 0.05 false discovery rate.

A multiplex PCR was run with 60 Vbeta primers and 13 Jbeta primers. Here immunoSEQ multiplex PCR was the method, and the copy in TCRdb shows in-frame clones only, minus some. The sample yields more than 90,000 clones, around 84% seen once. This receptor was identified in a man in his thirties or forties in good health and CMV-seropositive. The V call is TRBV7-9, the J call TRBJ1-1, with TRBD1 matching 7 bases. Sequencing input: PBMCs. CDR3 bases: TGTGCCAGCAGCTCCCTCCGTCACAGGGGAACTGAAGCTTTCTTT. Translating gives CASSSLRHRGTEAFF.